These 32 T cell receptor beta chains share one sample of origin, sequenced in a study of T cells in narcolepsy. Sequenced by immunoSEQ multiplex PCR; TCRdb stores in-frame clones only, minus some. This sample has about 35,000 clones, with more than 65% found just once. What was sequenced was memory (CD45RA-) CD4+ T cells from blood. Receptors originate from a human donor in good health.

Only one count was recorded for this clone. V is TRBV2 and J is TRBJ2-3; 15 bases are a match to TRBD2. Trimming removed 6 bases from V and 6 bases from J; junction bases left unmatched: 10. In germline, CDR1 is SNHLY, CDR2 FYNNEI. CDR3 size: 17 residues. The CDR3 sequence is CASRTGTSGRSWDTQYF. In nucleotides, the CDR3 is TGTGCCAGCAGAACCGGGACTAGCGGGAGGAGCTGGGATACGCAGTATTTT.

This CDR3 is CASTARKTYSGNTIYF. CDR3 DNA: TGTGCCAGCACGGCCAGGAAGACCTACTCTGGAAACACCATATATTTT. The genes are TRBV2 and TRBJ1-3; the D is unclear. V was cut by 7 bases and J by 0 bases, with 16 bases left in between. This CDR3 is built from 16 residues. The germline V gene has CDR1 SNHLY and CDR2 FYNNEI.

This chain uses TRBV2 with TRBJ2-7, with 7 bases aligning to TRBD2. The J segment lost 5 bases and the V segment lost 6 bases, leaving 7 bases of the junction unmatched. CDR3 length equals 13 residues. The germline CDR1 and CDR2 sequences are SNHLY and FYNNEI. This chain's CDR3 is CASSGGSRNEQYF. CDR3 bases: TGTGCCAGCAGCGGCGGGAGCCGGAACGAGCAGTACTTC.

This chain joins TRBV11-2 and TRBJ2-2; 7 nucleotides line up with TRBD1. Germline values: CDR1 SGHAT, CDR2 FQNNGV. After removal of 5 bases from V and 8 bases from J, the junction contained 14 bases not matched to a gene. This CDR3 region has 16 residues. The CDR3 is CASSGNRGPRTGELFF. Written as DNA, the CDR3 is TGTGCCAGCAGCGGTAACAGGGGCCCTAGGACTGGGGAGCTGTTTTTT.

The CDR3 here is CATSRVAGVDEQYF. The CDR3 DNA sequence: TGTGCCACCAGCAGAGTCGCCGGGGTGGACGAGCAGTACTTC. The chain has TRBV15 and TRBJ2-7, with TRBD2 as a possible D gene (5 bases). CDR1 is LNHNV, CDR2 YYDKDF, per germline (reference sequence). The V end was cut by 1 base, the J end by 5 bases, with 12 bases between. The CDR3 runs 14 residues.

This chain uses TRBV7-9 with TRBJ1-2; D ambiguous. From germline, CDR1 is SEHNR and CDR2 FQNEAQ (reference sequence). The CDR3 consists of 12 residues. Between the trimmed V and J ends, which lost 3 bases and 6 bases, there was a span of 8 bases. The CDR3 DNA reads TGTGCCAGCAGCTTCGGCGGTAATGGCTACACCTTC. Residues: CASSFGGNGYTF. The full variable domain, in which reference TRBV7-9 and TRBJ1-2 provide the parts outside the CDR3, is DTGVSQNPRHKITKRGQNVTFRCDPISEHNRLYWYRQTLGQGPEFLTYFQNEAQLEKSRLLSDRFSAERPKGSFSTLEIQRTEQGDSAMYLCASSFGGNGYTFGSGTRLTVV.

V usage is TRBV7-9 and J usage is TRBJ2-3, with TRBD2 identical over 7 bases. Germline CDR1 SEHNR, CDR2 FQNEAQ (reference sequence). V gave up 5 bases and J gave up 2 bases; unmatched junction bases: 10. The CDR3 is made up of 16 amino acids. The CDR3 is CASSAILGGNTDTQYF. CDR3 DNA sequence: TGTGCCAGCAGCGCGATCTTGGGGGGGAACACAGATACGCAGTATTTT.

V usage is TRBV6-1 and J usage is TRBJ1-6, with 8 bases fitting TRBD1. V lost 8 bases and J lost 5; bases outside the gene matches: 5. The CDR3 is 14 residues long. Germline CDR1 MNHNS, CDR2 SASEGT. CDR3 protein: CASCGTGDNSPLHF. CDR3 bases: TGTGCCAGCTGCGGGACAGGTGATAATTCACCCCTCCACTTT.

This chain joins TRBV11-2 and TRBJ2-7, with D perhaps matching TRBD2 (5 bases). Germline CDR1 is SGHAT and CDR2 is FQNNGV. Trimming took off 2 bases at V and 5 bases at J, with 13 bases between the two ends. The CDR3 is 14 amino acids. CDR3 DNA: TGTGCCAGCAGCTTATCGGCGAGGCGGGACGAGCAGTACTTC. Residues: CASSLSARRDEQYF. Full variable domain (missing parts from reference TRBV11-2 and TRBJ2-7): EAGVAQSPRYKIIEKRQSVAFWCNPISGHATLYWYQQILGQGPKLLIQFQNNGVVDDSQLPKDRFSAERLKGVDSTLKIQPAKLEDSAVYLCASSLSARRDEQYFGPGTRLTVT.

The gene calls are TRBV11-3 and TRBJ2-1, with 7 bases fitting TRBD1. Trimming cost V 2 bases and J 6 bases; bases outside gene matches: 4. CDR3 length: 14 amino acids. Germline V CDR1 and CDR2: SGHNT, YENEEA. The CDR3 DNA sequence: TGTGCCAGCAGCTTAAAGAGGGGGCTCAATGAGCAGTTCTTC. Amino acids: CASSLKRGLNEQFF.

This chain connects TRBV27 to TRBJ1-6, with a possible D match to TRBD1 (5 bases). Germline-derived CDR1 and CDR2 are MNHEY and SMNVEV (reference sequence). This CDR3 contains 14 residues. V was shortened by 3 bases and J by 9 bases, with 12 bases between the two germline ends. CDR3 protein: CASSFGGMGSPLHF. The CDR3 bases are TGTGCCAGCAGTTTCGGGGGAATGGGTTCACCCCTCCACTTT.

The rearrangement uses TRBV6-5 and TRBJ1-2; tentatively, D is TRBD1 (6 bases). V was trimmed by 4 bases and J by 5 bases, leaving 11 bases between them. In germline, CDR1 is MNHEY, CDR2 SVGAGI. This CDR3 has 13 amino acids. Here the CDR3 reads CASSLGQTYGYTF. DNA for the CDR3: TGTGCCAGCAGTTTAGGACAGACTTATGGCTACACCTTC.

This clone appeared once. The chain is built from TRBV7-2 and TRBJ2-2; possibly TRBD2 for D (6 bases). Germline V lookup: CDR1 SGHTA, CDR2 FQGNSA. There are 16 residues in the CDR3. V lost 3 bases, J lost 0 bases, and 11 bases lay in between. In nucleotides, the CDR3 is TGTGCCAGCAGCTTGTGGGGAGGCTCGAACACCGGGGAGCTGTTTTTT. This encodes CASSLWGGSNTGELFF.

The V and J genes are TRBV11-2 and TRBJ2-5; 7 bases fit TRBD1. CDR3 length: 14 residues. The V segment lost 5 bases and the J segment 3 bases; nucleotides outside the gene matches: 6. Per germline, CDR1 SGHAT and CDR2 FQNNGV. The CDR3 nucleotides are TGTGCCAGCAGCCCATTAGACAGGGAAGAGACCCAGTACTTC. Its protein is CASSPLDREETQYF.

This clone was observed a handful of times. The chain carries TRBV6-1 and TRBJ1-2, with D tentatively TRBD1 (5 bases). This CDR3 region has 13 residues. Trimming removed 0 bases at V and 6 bases at J, with 8 bases between. CDR1 is MNHNS, CDR2 SASEGT, per germline. CDR3 sequence: CASSEAGADGYTF. CDR3 in DNA: TGTGCCAGCAGTGAAGCTGGGGCAGATGGCTACACCTTC.

This clone was seen only once. The V call is TRBV19, the J call TRBJ1-1; possible D gene TRBD1, 6 bases. The CDR3 consists of 14 residues. V dropped 4 bases and J dropped 5 bases, with 14 bases sitting between them. The germline V gene has CDR1 LNHDA and CDR2 SQIVND (reference sequence). The chain's CDR3 is CASSNGGLGTEAFF. CDR3 DNA: TGTGCCAGTAGTAATGGGGGGCTAGGGACTGAAGCTTTCTTT.

The rearrangement joins TRBV29-1 to TRBJ2-7; the D is unclear. Germline loops: CDR1 SQVTM, CDR2 ANQGSEA. V was trimmed by 3 bases and J by 4 bases, leaving 7 bases between them. The CDR3 has 11 amino acids. Here the CDR3 DNA reads TGCAGCGTTGAGGGCGGTTACGAGCAGTACTTC. Residues: CSVEGGYEQYF.

The J gene is TRBJ1-5, the V gene TRBV2, with 8 bases fitting TRBD1. The CDR3 totals 14 residues. Germline V CDR1 and CDR2: SNHLY, FYNNEI. V shed 2 bases and J 4 bases; nucleotides not matched to a gene: 1. The CDR3 here is CASSENRGNQPQHF. CDR3 coding DNA: TGTGCCAGCAGTGAAAACAGGGGGAATCAGCCCCAGCATTTT.

The chain combines TRBV4-1 with TRBJ2-6; 7 nucleotides match TRBD1. The CDR3 totals 16 residues. Germline assignment: CDR1 MGHRA and CDR2 YSYEKL. Germline trimming cut 4 bases from V and 2 bases from J; bases unmatched to any gene: 5. CDR3: CASSLFQGAGANVLTF. The DNA of the CDR3 is TGCGCCAGCAGCCTTTTCCAGGGGGCTGGGGCCAACGTCCTGACTTTC.

The rearrangement links TRBV6-5 to TRBJ1-1, with 8 bases matching TRBD1. Germline CDR1 is MNHEY and CDR2 is SVGAGI. V gave up 6 bases and J gave up 4 bases; unmatched junction bases: 7. This CDR3 contains 14 residues. CDR3 nucleotides: TGTGCCAGCAGCCGGACAGGGCAGGGCACTGAAGCTTTCTTT. The encoded protein is CASSRTGQGTEAFF.

V usage is TRBV2 and J usage is TRBJ1-6; D not resolved. Per germline, CDR1 SNHLY and CDR2 FYNNEI. CDR3 size: 12 residues. V lost 7 bases, J lost 11 bases, and 12 bases lay in between. This chain's CDR3 is CASNRERTPLHF. Here the CDR3 DNA reads TGTGCCAGCAACCGGGAAAGAACACCCCTCCACTTT.

Only a few counts were recorded for this clone. The chain is built from TRBV19 and TRBJ1-2, with 10 positions matching TRBD1. The CDR3 runs to 15 residues. V gave up 10 bases and J gave up 5 bases; unmatched junction bases: 13. The germline V gene encodes CDR1 LNHDA and CDR2 SQIVND (reference sequence). The CDR3 DNA follows: TGTGCCACCTCTCCGGGACAGGGGTCTGATTATGGCTACACCTTC. Protein sequence: CATSPGQGSDYGYTF.

About this clone: Distinct nucleotide sequences in the sample also encode this CDR3. J is TRBJ1-1 and V is TRBV30, with a tentative D call TRBD1 (5 bases). CDR1 and CDR2 from the germline V gene are GTSNPN and SVGIG (reference sequence). With 1 base removed from V and 12 bases from J, the gap between germline ends came to 15 bases. This CDR3 spans 12 amino acids. The CDR3 coding sequence is TGTGCCTGGAGTGACTTGGGGGGGGAAACTTTCTTT. Translated, it gives CAWSDLGGETFF.

The chain recombines TRBV5-4 with TRBJ1-3; the D gene is possibly TRBD1 (6 bases). The V gene lost 4 bases and the J gene lost 2 bases, with 13 bases spanning the gap. This CDR3 contains 15 residues. Germline CDR1 is SGHNT and CDR2 is YYREEE (reference sequence). The CDR3 nucleotides are TGTGCCAGCAGCAAACAGGGCGTCCCTGGAAACACCATATATTTT. Translated: CASSKQGVPGNTIYF.

The genes are TRBV15 and TRBJ1-4, with a possible D match to TRBD1 (5 bases). Germline assignment: CDR1 LNHNV and CDR2 YYDKDF (reference sequence). This CDR3 is built from 15 residues. The ends were cut back, 1 base at V and 5 bases at J, with 11 bases in the middle. The CDR3 DNA follows: TGTGCCACCAGCAGAGGTGGGACGAACAATGAAAAACTGTTTTTT. Translated, it gives CATSRGGTNNEKLFF.

The chain is built from TRBV2 and TRBJ1-2; 7 nucleotides line up with TRBD1. In germline, CDR1 is SNHLY, CDR2 FYNNEI. The CDR3 extends over 14 amino acids. Unmatched junction bases numbered 10, after V lost 5 bases and J lost 7 bases. In DNA, the CDR3 is TGTGCCAGCAGTACGCGACAGGGTAACAGTGGCTACACCTTC. This encodes CASSTRQGNSGYTF.

J is TRBJ2-1 and V is TRBV5-1; D is possibly TRBD1 (6 bases). CDR1 and CDR2 from the germline V gene are SGHRS and YFSETQ. Trimming took off 0 bases at V and 6 bases at J, with 16 bases between the two ends. CDR3 length: 16 amino acids. The CDR3 sequence: CASSLATGPLLNEQFF. The DNA for the CDR3 is TGCGCCAGCAGCTTGGCCACAGGGCCACTTCTCAATGAGCAGTTCTTC.

The rearrangement joins TRBV30 to TRBJ2-3; either TRBD1 or TRBD2 may fit D (6 bases each). V was trimmed by 5 bases and J by 0 bases, leaving 15 bases between them. CDR1 is GTSNPN, CDR2 SVGIG, per germline (reference sequence). This CDR3 spans 15 amino acids. CDR3 sequence: CAWALGGSSTDTQYF. The CDR3 region has the DNA TGTGCCTGGGCTTTAGGGGGGTCTAGCACAGATACGCAGTATTTT.

V and J are TRBV2 and TRBJ2-1, with 8 bases lining up with TRBD2. J was trimmed by 9 bases and V by 4 bases; bases with no gene match: 8. Germline CDR1 is SNHLY and CDR2 is FYNNEI. CDR3 length equals 14 residues. The chain's CDR3 is CASSGAGLAFEQFF. Here the CDR3 DNA reads TGTGCCAGCAGTGGGGCCGGACTAGCTTTTGAGCAGTTCTTC.

This clone has more than one count but fewer than ten. V usage is TRBV27 and J usage is TRBJ1-6, with a tentative D call TRBD1 (5 bases). CDR1 is MNHEY, CDR2 SMNVEV, per germline (reference sequence). The CDR3 loop spans 14 amino acids. V was trimmed by 4 bases and J by 7 bases, leaving 11 bases between them. CDR3 residues: CASSYRDGNSPLHF. The DNA of the CDR3 is TGTGCCAGCAGTTACCGGGACGGCAATTCACCCCTCCACTTT.

In its sample, this clone was seen a few times. The chain is built from TRBV5-6 and TRBJ2-7; 12 bases fit TRBD2. CDR1 and CDR2 from the germline V gene are SGHDT and YYEEEE. The CDR3 has 14 residues. J gave up 3 bases and V 3 bases, and 1 base lay outside the gene matches. CDR3 in amino acids: CASSWGLAGYEQYF. Here the CDR3 DNA reads TGTGCCAGCAGCTGGGGACTAGCGGGCTACGAGCAGTACTTC.

The genes are TRBV7-2 and TRBJ2-1; TRBD2 matches 7 bases. Germline CDR1 is SGHTA and CDR2 is FQGNSA. The CDR3 is made up of 14 amino acids. The trim removed 5 bases at V and 3 bases at J, leaving 4 bases unmatched. The CDR3 DNA follows: TGTGCCAGCAGCCTTACTAGCGACTACAATGAGCAGTTCTTC. Protein product: CASSLTSDYNEQFF.